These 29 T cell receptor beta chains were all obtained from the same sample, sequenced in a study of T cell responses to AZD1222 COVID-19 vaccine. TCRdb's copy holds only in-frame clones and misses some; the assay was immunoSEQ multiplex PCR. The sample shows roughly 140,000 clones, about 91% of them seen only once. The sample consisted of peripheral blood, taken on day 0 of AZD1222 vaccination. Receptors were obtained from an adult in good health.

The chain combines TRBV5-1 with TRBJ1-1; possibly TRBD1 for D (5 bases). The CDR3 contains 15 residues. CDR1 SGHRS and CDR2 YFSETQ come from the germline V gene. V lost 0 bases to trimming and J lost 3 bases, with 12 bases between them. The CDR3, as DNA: TGCGCCAGCAGCTTGGAAGAGGGGTGGTACACTGAAGCTTTCTTT. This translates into CASSLEEGWYTEAFF.

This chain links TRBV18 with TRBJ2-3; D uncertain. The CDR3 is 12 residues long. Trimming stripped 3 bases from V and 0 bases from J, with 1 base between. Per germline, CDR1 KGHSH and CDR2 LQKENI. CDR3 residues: CASSPSTDTQYF. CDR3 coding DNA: TGTGCCAGCTCACCTAGCACAGATACGCAGTATTTT.

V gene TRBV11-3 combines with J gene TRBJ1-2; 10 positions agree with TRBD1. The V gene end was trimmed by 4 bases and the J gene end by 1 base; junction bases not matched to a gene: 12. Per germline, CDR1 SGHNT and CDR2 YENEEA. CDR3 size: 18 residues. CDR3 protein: CASSSYPGTGAINYGYTF. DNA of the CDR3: TGTGCCAGCAGCTCCTATCCCGGGACAGGGGCCATTAACTATGGCTACACCTTC.

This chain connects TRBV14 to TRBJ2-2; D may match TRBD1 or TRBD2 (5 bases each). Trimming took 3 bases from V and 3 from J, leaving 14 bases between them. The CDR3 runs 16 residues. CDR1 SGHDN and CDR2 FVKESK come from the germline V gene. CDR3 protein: CASSHWNRTYTGELFF. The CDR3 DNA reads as TGTGCCAGCAGCCATTGGAACAGGACTTACACCGGGGAGCTGTTTTTT.

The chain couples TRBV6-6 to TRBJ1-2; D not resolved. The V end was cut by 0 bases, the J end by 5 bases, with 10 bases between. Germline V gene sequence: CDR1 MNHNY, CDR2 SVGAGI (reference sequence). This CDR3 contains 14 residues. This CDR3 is CASSYSSARYGYTF. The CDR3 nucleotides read TGTGCCAGCAGTTACTCGAGCGCCAGGTATGGCTACACCTTC.

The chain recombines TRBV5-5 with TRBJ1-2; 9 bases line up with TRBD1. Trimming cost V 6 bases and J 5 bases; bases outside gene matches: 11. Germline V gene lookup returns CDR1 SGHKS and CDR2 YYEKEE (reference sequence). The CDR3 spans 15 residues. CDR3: CASTLGDRGVYGYTF. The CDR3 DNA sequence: TGTGCCAGCACCCTGGGAGACAGGGGGGTTTATGGCTACACCTTC.

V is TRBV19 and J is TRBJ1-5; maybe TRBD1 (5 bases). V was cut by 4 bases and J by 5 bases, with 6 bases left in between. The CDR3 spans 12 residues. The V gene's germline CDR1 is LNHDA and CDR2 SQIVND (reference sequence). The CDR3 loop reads CASSRGDQPQHF. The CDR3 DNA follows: TGTGCCAGTAGTAGAGGGGATCAGCCCCAGCATTTT.

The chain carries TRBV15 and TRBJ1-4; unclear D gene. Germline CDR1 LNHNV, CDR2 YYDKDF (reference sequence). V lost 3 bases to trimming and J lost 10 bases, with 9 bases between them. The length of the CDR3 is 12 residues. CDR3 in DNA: TGTGCCACCAGCAGCAGTTCTCGAAAACTGTTTTTT. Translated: CATSSSSRKLFF.

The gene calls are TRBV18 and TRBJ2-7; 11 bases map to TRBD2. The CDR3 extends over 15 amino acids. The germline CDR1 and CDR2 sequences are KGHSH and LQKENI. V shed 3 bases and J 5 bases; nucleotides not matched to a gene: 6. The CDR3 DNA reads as TGTGCCAGCTCACCTCTTAGCGGGGGGGGCGACGAGCAGTACTTC. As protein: CASSPLSGGGDEQYF.

The CDR3 region is CASSLIVNTEAFF. The CDR3 nucleotides are TGTGCCAGCAGCTTAATTGTGAACACTGAAGCTTTCTTT. The chain recombines TRBV5-5 with TRBJ1-1; D unclear. This CDR3 is 13 amino acids long. The V gene's germline CDR1 is SGHKS and CDR2 YYEKEE (reference sequence). V was pared by 2 bases and J by 0 bases, with 5 bases between.

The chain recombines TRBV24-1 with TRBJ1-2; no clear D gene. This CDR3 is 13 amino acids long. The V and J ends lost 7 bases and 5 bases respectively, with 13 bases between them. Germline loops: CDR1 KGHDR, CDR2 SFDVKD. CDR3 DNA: TGTGCCACCAGCGAGGGAGAGGAGTATGGCTACACCTTC. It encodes CATSEGEEYGYTF.

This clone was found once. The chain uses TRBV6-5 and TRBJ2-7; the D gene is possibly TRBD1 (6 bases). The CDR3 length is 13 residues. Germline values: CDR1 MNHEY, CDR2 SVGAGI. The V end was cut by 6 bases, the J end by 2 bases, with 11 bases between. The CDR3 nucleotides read TGTGCCAGCAGCCCGGGACAAACCTACGAGCAGTACTTC. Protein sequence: CASSPGQTYEQYF.

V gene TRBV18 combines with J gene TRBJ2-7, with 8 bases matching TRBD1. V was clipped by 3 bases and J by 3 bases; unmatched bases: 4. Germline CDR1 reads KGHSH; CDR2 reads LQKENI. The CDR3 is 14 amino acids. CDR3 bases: TGTGCCAGCTCACCCGTCGGGACAGGCTACGAGCAGTACTTC. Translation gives CASSPVGTGYEQYF.

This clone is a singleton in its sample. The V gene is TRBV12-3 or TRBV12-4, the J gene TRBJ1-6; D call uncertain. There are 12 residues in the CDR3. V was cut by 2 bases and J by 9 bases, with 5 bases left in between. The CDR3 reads CASSLMGSPLHF. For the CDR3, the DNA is TGTGCCAGCAGTTTAATGGGTTCACCCCTCCACTTT.

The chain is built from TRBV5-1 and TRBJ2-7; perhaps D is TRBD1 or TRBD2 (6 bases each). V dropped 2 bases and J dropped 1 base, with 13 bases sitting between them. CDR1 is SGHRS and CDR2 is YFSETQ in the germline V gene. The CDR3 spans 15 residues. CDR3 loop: CASSLGGGLSYEQYF. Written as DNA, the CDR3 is TGCGCCAGCAGCTTAGGAGGGGGGTTATCCTACGAGCAGTACTTC.

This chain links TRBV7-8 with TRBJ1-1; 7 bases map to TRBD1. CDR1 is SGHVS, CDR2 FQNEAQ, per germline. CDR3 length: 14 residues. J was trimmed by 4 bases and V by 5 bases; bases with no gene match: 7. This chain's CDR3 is CASSKQGGPTEAFF. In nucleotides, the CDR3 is TGTGCCAGCAGCAAGCAGGGGGGGCCCACTGAAGCTTTCTTT.

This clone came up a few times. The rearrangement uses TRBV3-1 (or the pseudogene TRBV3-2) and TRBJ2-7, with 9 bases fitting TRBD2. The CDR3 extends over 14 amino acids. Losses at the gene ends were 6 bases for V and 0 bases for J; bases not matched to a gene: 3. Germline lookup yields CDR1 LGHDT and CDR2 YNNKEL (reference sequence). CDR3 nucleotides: TGTGCCAGCAGGGCTAGCGGGGACTCCTACGAGCAGTACTTC. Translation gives CASRASGDSYEQYF.

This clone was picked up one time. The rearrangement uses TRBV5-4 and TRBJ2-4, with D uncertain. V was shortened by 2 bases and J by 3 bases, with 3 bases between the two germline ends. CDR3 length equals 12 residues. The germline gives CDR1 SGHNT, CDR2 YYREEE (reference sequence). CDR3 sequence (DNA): TGTGCCAGCAGCTTCGACAAAAACATTCAGTACTTC. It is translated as CASSFDKNIQYF.

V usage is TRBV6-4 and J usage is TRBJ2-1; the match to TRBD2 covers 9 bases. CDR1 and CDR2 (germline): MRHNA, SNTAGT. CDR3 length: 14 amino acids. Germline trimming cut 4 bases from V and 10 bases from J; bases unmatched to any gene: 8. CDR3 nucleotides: TGTGCCAGCAGTGGCCAGCGGGGGGTAGGGGAGCAGTTCTTC. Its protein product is CASSGQRGVGEQFF.

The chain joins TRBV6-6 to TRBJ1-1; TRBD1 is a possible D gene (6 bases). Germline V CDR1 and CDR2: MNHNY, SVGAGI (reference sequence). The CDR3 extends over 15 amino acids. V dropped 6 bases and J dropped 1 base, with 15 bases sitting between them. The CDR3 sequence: CASSPRTAGNTEAFF. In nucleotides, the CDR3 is TGTGCCAGCAGCCCACGGACAGCCGGGAACACTGAAGCTTTCTTT.

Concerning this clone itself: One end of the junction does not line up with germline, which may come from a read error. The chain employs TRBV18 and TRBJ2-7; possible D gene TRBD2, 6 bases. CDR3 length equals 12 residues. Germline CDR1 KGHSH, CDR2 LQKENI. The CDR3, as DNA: TGTGCCAGCTCTCAAGAATCGGGAGCTTTGGACTTC. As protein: CASSQESGALDF.

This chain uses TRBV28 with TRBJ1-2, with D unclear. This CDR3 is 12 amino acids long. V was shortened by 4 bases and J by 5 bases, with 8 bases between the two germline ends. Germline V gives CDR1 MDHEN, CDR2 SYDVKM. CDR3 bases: TGTGCCAGCAGTTCACGGAGGTATGGCTACACCTTC. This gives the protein CASSSRRYGYTF.

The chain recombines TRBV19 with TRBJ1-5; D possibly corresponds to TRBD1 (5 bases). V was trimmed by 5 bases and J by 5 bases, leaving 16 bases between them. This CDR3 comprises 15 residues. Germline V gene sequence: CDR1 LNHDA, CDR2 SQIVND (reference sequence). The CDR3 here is CASSGSRVGDQPQHF. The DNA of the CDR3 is TGTGCCAGTAGTGGGTCCAGGGTGGGCGATCAGCCCCAGCATTTT.

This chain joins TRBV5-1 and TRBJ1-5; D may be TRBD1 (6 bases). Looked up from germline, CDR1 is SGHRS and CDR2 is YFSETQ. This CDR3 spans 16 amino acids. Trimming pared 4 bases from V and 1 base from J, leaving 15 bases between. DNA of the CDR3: TGCGCCAGCAGCCCCTACGGGGGGCTGAGCAATCAGCCCCAGCATTTT. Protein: CASSPYGGLSNQPQHF.

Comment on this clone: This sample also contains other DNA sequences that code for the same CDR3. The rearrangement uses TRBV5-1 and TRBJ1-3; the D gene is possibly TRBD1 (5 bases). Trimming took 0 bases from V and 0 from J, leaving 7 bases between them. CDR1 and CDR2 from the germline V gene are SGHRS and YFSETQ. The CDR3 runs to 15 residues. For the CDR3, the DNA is TGCGCCAGCAGCTTGGGTACAGGCTCTGGAAACACCATATATTTT. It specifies CASSLGTGSGNTIYF.

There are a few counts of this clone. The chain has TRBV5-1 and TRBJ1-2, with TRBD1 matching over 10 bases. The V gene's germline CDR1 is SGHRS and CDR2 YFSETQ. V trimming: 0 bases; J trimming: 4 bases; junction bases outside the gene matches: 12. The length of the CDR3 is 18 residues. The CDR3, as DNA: TGCGCCAGCAGCTTGGAGCCCCGGGGGACAGGGGAGGTCTATGGCTACACCTTC. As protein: CASSLEPRGTGEVYGYTF.

The CDR3 protein is CASSLRTGNSNEQYF. The CDR3 DNA follows: TGTGCCAGCAGCCTTAGGACAGGGAATAGTAACGAGCAGTACTTC. J is TRBJ2-7 and V is TRBV5-5; 8 bases agree with TRBD1. The V and J ends lost 4 bases and 5 bases, in that order; junction bases with no gene match: 11. CDR3 length: 15 residues. Germline CDR1 SGHKS, CDR2 YYEKEE (reference sequence).

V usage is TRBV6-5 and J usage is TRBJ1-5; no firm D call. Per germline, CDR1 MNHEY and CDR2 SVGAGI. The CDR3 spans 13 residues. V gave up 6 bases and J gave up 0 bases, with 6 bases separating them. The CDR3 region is CASRRRSNQPQHF. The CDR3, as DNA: TGTGCCAGCAGGAGACGTAGCAATCAGCCCCAGCATTTT.

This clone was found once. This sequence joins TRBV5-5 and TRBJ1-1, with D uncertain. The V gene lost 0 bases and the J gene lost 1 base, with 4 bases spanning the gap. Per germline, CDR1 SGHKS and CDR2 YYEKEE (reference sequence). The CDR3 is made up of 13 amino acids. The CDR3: CASSLGPNTEAFF. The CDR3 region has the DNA TGTGCCAGCAGCTTGGGTCCGAACACTGAAGCTTTCTTT.